This TCR beta chain was recovered during a study of regulatory T cells in long-lasting Graves disease. Construction of the TCR beta libraries employed iRepertoire HTBI primers in conjunction with Arm-PCR of CDR3 regions. TCRdb passed the multiplex PCR reads through MiXCR, listing each CDR3 protein once. The data show about 620,000 distinct CDR3 sequences, about 15% seen once. Germline V gene sequence: CDR1 LGHDT, CDR2 YNNKEL (reference sequence). With V trimmed by 3 bases and J by 4 bases, 6 bases remained unmatched. CDR3 length: 16 amino acids. Noted time point: newly diagnosed GD, antithyroid drugs for less than 3 months. Making the TCR library involved RNA that had been extracted from PBMCs. Each patient gave approximately 8.8 milliliters of EDTA-anticoagulated peripheral blood. These same records also appear under a second study, on T cells in Graves' hyperthyroidism and ophthalmopathy. That paper states: Primed by the HTBI set, a first-round RT-PCR was run on the TCR CDR3.

The sequence was obtained from a young woman with Graves disease. Sequences were derived from peripheral blood mononuclear cells (PBMCs), sampled at new diagnosis, from a patient treated with antithyroid drugs. J is TRBJ2-3 and V is TRBV3-1; the match to TRBD1 covers 11 bases. CDR3 protein: CASSQPGQGASDTQYF. CDR3 sequence (DNA): TGTGCCAGCAGCCAGCCCGGACAGGGGGCATCAGATACGCAGTATTTT.